The T cell receptor beta chain described here comes from a study of technical replicates of blood from several donors. Produced via immunoSEQ multiplex PCR; TCRdb's table is partial and in-frame only. The sample carries 85,000 to 100,000 clones, approximately 94% recorded once. Germline lookup yields CDR1 SNHLY and CDR2 FYNNEI. J was trimmed by 4 bases and V by 10 bases; bases with no gene match: 5. The CDR3 contains 13 residues. What was sequenced was T cells isolated from PBMCs. The chain uses TRBV2 and TRBJ2-7; 12 bases agree with TRBD2. The receptor was derived from a human donor in good health. CDR3 nucleotides: TGTGCCAACAGACTAGCGGGAGATTACGAGCAGTACTTC. Protein: CANRLAGDYEQYF.